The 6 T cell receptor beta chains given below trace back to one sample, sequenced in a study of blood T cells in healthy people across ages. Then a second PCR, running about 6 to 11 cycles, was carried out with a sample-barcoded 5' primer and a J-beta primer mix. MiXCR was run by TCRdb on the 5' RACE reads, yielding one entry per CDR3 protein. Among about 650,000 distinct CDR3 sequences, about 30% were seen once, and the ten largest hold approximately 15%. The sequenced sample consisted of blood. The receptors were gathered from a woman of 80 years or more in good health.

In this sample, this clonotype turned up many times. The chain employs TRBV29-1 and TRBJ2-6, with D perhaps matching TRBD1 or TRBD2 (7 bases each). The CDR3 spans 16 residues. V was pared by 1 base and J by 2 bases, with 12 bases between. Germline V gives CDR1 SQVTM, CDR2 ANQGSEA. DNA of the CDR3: TGCAGCGTTGAAGGGGAGGGGGCAACTGGGGCCAACGTCCTGACTTTC. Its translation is CSVEGEGATGANVLTF.

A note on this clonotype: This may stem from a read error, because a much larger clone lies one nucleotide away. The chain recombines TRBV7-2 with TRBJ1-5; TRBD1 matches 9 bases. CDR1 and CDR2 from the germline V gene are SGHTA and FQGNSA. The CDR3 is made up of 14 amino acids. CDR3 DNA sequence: TGTGTCAGCAGCCGGGACAGGGTCAATCAGCCCCAGCATTTT. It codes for CVSSRDRVNQPQHF.

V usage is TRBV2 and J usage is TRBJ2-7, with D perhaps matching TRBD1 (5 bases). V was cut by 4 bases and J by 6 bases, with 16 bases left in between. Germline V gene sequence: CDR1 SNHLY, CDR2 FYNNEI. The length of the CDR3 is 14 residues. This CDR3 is CASSGVRVRGEQYF. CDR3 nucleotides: TGTGCCAGCAGTGGTGTCAGGGTACGTGGCGAGCAGTACTTC.

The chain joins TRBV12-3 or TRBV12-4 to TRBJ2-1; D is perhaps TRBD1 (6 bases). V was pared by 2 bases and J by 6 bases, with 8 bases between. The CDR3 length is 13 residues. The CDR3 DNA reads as TGTGCCAGCAGTTTATCAGGGGTCAATGAGCAGTTCTTC. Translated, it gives CASSLSGVNEQFF.

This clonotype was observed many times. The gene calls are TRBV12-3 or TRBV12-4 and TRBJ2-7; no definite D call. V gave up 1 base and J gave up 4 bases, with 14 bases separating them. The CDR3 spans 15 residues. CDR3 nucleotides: TGTGCCAGCAGTTTAGACGGTCAGGCGACATACGAGCAGTACTTC. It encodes CASSLDGQATYEQYF.

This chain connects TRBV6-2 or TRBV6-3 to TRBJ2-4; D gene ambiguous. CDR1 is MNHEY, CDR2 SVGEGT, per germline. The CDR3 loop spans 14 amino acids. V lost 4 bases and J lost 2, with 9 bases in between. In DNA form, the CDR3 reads TGTGCCAGCAGTTCGACACTTCCCAAAAACATTCAGTACTTC. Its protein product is CASSSTLPKNIQYF.